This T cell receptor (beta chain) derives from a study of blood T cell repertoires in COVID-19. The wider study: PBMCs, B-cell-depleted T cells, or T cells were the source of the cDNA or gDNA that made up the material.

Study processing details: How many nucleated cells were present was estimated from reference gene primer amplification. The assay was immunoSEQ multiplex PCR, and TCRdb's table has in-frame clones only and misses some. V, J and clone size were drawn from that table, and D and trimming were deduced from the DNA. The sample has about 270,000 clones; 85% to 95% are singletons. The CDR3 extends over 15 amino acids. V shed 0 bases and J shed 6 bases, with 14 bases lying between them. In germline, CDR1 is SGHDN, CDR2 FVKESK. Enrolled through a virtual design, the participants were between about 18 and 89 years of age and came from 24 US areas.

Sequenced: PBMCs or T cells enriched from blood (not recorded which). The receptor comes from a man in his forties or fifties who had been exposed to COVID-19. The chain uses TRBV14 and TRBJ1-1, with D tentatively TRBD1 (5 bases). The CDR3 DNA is TGTGCCAGCAGCCAAGATCCGGGGTCGGGGGCTGAAGCTTTCTTT. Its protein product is CASSQDPGSGAEAFF.